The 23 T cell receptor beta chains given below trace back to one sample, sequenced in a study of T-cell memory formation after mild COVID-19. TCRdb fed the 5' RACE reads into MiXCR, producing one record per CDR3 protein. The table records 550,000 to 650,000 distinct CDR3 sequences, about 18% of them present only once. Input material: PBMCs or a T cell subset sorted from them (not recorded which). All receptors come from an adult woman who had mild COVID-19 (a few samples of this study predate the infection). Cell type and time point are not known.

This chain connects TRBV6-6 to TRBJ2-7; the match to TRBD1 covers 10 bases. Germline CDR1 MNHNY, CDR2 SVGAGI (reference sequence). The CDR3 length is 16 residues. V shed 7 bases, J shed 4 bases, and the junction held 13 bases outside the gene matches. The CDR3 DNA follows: TGTGCCAGCATTAAAACCCCGGGACAGGGGATGTACGAGCAGTACTTC. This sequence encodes CASIKTPGQGMYEQYF.

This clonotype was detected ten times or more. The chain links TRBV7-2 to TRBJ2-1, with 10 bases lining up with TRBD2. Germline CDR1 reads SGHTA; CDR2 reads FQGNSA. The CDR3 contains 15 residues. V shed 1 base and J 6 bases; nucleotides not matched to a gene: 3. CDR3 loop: CASSLGTSGSNEQFF. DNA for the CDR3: TGTGCCAGCAGCTTAGGGACTAGCGGCTCCAATGAGCAGTTCTTC.

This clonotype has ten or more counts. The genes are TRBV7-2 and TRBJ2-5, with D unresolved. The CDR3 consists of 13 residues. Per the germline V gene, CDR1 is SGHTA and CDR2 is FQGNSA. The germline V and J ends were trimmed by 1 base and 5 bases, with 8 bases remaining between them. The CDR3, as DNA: TGTGCCAGCAGCTTAGTCGGATTGGAGACCCAGTACTTC. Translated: CASSLVGLETQYF.

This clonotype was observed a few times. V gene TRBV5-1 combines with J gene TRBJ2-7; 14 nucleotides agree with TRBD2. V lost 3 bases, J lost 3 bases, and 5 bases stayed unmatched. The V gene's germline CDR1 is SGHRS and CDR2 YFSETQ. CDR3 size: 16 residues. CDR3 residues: CASSSGLAGVNYEQYF. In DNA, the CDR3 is TGCGCCAGCAGCTCGGGACTAGCGGGAGTAAACTACGAGCAGTACTTC.

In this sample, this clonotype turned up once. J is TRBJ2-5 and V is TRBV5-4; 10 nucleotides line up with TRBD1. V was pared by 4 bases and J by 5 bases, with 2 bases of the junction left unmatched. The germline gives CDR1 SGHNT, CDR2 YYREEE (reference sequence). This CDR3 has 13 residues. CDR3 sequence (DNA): TGTGCCAGCAGCGACAGGGGGCAGGAGACCCAGTACTTC. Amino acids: CASSDRGQETQYF.

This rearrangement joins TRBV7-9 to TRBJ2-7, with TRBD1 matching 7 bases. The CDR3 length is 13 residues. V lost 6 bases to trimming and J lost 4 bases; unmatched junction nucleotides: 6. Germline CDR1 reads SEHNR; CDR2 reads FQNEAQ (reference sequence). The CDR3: CASRATGRYEQYF. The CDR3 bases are TGTGCCAGCAGGGCGACAGGGCGGTACGAGCAGTACTTC.

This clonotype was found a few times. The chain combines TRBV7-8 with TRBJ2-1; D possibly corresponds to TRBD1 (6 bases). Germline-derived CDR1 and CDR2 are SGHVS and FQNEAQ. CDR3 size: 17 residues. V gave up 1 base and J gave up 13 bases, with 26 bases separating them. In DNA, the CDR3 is TGTGCCAGCAGCTTAGTACGGTGGGGGCCTCTACTGGGGTATCAGTTCTTC. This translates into CASSLVRWGPLLGYQFF.

The CDR3 nucleotides are TGTGCCAGCAGTTACATTCAAACAGGGCTTGCCTACGAGCAGTACTTC. Its translation is CASSYIQTGLAYEQYF. The chain links TRBV2 to TRBJ2-7; D is possibly TRBD1 (6 bases). Trimming removed 5 bases from V and 2 bases from J, with 19 bases in between. The CDR3 is made up of 16 amino acids. Germline assignment: CDR1 SNHLY and CDR2 FYNNEI.

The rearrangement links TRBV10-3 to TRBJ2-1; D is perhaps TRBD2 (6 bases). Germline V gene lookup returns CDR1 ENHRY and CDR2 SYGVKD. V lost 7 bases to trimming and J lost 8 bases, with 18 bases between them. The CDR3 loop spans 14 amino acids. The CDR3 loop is CAIKEGLPGYEQFF. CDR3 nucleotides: TGTGCCATCAAAGAGGGACTCCCCGGCTATGAGCAGTTCTTC.

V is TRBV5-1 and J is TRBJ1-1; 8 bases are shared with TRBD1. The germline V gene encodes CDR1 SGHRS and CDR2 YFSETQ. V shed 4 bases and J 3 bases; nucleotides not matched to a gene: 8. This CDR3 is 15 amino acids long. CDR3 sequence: CASSPRTGQDTEAFF. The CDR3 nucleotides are TGCGCCAGCAGCCCTCGGACAGGGCAGGACACTGAAGCTTTCTTT.

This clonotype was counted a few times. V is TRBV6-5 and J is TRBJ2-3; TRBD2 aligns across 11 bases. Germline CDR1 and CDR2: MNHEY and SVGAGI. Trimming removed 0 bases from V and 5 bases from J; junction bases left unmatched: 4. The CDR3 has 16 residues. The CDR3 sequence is CASSYSSGLAGDTQYF. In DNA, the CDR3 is TGTGCCAGCAGTTACTCAAGCGGACTAGCGGGAGATACGCAGTATTTT.

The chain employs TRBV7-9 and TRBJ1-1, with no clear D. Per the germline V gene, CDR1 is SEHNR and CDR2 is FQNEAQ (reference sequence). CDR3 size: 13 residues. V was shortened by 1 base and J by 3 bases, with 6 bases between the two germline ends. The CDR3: CASSLVRDTEAFF. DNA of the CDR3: TGTGCCAGCAGCTTAGTTAGGGACACTGAAGCTTTCTTT.

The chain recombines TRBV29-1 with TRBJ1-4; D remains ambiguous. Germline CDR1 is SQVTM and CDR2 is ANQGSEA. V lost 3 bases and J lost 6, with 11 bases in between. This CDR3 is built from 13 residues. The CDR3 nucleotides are TGCAGCGTTGAGGAGGGTTTGGATGAAAAACTGTTTTTT. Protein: CSVEEGLDEKLFF.

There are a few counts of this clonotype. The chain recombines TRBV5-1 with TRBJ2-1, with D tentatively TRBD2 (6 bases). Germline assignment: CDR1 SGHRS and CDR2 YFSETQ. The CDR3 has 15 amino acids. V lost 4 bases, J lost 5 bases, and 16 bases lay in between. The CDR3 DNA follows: TGCGCCAGCAGCAAGAGAGGCGGGGTCAACAATGAGCAGTTCTTC. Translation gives CASSKRGGVNNEQFF.

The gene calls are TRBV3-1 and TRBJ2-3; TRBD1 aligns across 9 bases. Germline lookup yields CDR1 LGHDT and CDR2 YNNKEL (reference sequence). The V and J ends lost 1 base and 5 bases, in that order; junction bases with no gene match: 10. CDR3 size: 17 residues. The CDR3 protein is CASSQVVQADRGDTQYF. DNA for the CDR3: TGTGCCAGCAGCCAAGTAGTTCAAGCGGACAGGGGAGATACGCAGTATTTT.

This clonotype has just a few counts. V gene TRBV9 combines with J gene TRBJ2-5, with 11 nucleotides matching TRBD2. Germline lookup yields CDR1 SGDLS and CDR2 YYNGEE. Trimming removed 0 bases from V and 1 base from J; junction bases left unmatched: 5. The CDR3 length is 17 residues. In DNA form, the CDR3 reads TGTGCCAGCAGCGTAGGGACTAGCGGGTCCTCCCAAGAGACCCAGTACTTC. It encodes CASSVGTSGSSQETQYF.

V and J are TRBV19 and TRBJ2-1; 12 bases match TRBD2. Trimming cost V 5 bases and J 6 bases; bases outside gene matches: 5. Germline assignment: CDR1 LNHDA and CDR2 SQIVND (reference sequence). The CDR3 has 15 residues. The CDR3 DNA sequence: TGTGCCAGTAGTTCGCCTAGCGGGAGGGCCAATGAGCAGTTCTTC. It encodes CASSSPSGRANEQFF.

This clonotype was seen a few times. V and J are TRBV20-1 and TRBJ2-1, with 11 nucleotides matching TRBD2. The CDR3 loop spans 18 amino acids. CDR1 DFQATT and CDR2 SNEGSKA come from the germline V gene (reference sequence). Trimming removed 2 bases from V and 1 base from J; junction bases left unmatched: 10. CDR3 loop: CSARSTRGLADSYNEQFF. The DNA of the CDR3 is TGCAGTGCTAGATCAACTCGGGGACTAGCGGATTCCTACAATGAGCAGTTCTTC.

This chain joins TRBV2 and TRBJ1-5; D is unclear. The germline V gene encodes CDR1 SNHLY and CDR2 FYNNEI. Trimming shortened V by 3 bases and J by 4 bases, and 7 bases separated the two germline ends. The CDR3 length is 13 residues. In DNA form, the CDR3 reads TGTGCCAGCAGTGAGCAGTTTAATCAGCCCCAGCATTTT. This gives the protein CASSEQFNQPQHF.

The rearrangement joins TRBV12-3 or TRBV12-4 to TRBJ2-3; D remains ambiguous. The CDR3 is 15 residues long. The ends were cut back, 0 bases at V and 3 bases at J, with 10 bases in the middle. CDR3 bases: TGTGCCAGCAGTTTAGCGGTCCTCAATACAGATACGCAGTATTTT. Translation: CASSLAVLNTDTQYF.

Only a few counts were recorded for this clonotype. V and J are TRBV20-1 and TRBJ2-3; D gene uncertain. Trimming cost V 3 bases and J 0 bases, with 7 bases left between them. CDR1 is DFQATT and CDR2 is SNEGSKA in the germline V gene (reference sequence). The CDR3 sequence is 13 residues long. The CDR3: CSARSISTDTQYF. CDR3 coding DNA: TGCAGTGCTAGGTCGATTAGCACAGATACGCAGTATTTT.

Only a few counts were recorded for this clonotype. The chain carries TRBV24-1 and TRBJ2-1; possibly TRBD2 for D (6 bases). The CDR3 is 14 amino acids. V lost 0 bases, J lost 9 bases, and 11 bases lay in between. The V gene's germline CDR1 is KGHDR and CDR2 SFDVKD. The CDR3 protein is CATSDLVPGGEQFF. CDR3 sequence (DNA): TGTGCCACCAGTGATTTGGTACCCGGGGGTGAGCAGTTCTTC.

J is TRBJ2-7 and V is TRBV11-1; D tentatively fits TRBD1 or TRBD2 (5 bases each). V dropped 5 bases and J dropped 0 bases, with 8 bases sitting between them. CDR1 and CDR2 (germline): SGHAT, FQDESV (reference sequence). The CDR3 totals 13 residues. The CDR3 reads CASSRDVSYEQYF. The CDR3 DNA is TGTGCCAGCAGCCGGGACGTCTCCTACGAGCAGTACTTC.